A selection of T cell receptor beta chains follows, all from one sample in a study of neurological immune-mediated disorders. TCRdb processed the 5' RACE reads anew with MiXCR; each CDR3 protein has one entry. The repertoire includes tens of thousands of distinct CDR3 sequences, around 13% of them detected once, and 13% sits in the top ten. Sequencing was performed on PBMCs. The receptor source for this set is a woman aged 60-70 years with HTLV-1-associated myelopathy (HAM/TSP). CDR3s include the opening cysteine and the closing phenylalanine or tryptophan. The D gene is left open where the match is weak. Clone size appears in some rows only: once, few, many, or a class for an expanded clone.

V gene: TRBV5-1
clone size: few
J gene: TRBJ1-2
D gene: NA
CDR3 DNA: TGCGCCAGCAGCGAGGGTAACTATGGCTACACCTTC
CDR3 protein: CASSEGNYGYTF

V gene: TRBV5-4
clone size: NA
J gene: TRBJ2-1
D gene: NA
CDR3 DNA: TGTGCCAGCAGCTGGAGGGTCAGGGGGGCGGACAATGAGCAGTTCTTC
CDR3 protein: CASSWRVRGADNEQFF

V gene: TRBV5-6
clone size: many
J gene: TRBJ2-2
D gene: TRBD2
CDR3 DNA: TGTGCCAGCAGCTTGTTACCTAGCGGGAACACCGGGGAGCTGTTTTTT
CDR3 protein: CASSLLPSGNTGELFF

V gene: TRBV6-1
clone size: many
J gene: TRBJ1-6
D gene: NA
CDR3 DNA: TGTGCCAGCAGTGAAGACAGGGTGGGGGCCCTCCACTTT
CDR3 protein: CASSEDRVGALHF

V gene: TRBV6-4
clone size: NA
J gene: TRBJ2-3
D gene: NA
CDR3 DNA: TGTGCCAGCAGTGACTCGCAGGGGAACACAGATACGCAGTATTTT
CDR3 protein: CASSDSQGNTDTQYF

V gene: TRBV5-5
clone size: many
J gene: TRBJ2-6
D gene: TRBD1
CDR3 DNA: TGTGCCAGCAGCTTAAAATTAATAGGGGGCACTGGGGCCAACGTCCTGACTTTC
CDR3 protein: CASSLKLIGGTGANVLTF

V gene: TRBV11-2
clone size: NA
J gene: TRBJ1-3
D gene: TRBD1
CDR3 DNA: TGTGCCAGCAGCTTAATGGGGACAGTCGTCTCTGGAAACACCATATATTTT
CDR3 protein: CASSLMGTVVSGNTIYF

V gene: TRBV15
clone size: NA
J gene: TRBJ2-1
D gene: NA
CDR3 DNA: TGTGCCACCAGCAGAGATTGGCTCCCCAGCGAGCAGTTCTTC
CDR3 protein: CATSRDWLPSEQFF

V gene: TRBV20-1
clone size: NA
J gene: TRBJ1-1
D gene: NA
CDR3 DNA: TGCAGTCCCAAGGGAGGGGGGGACACTGAAGCTTTCTTT
CDR3 protein: CSPKGGGDTEAFF

V gene: TRBV7-2
clone size: many
J gene: TRBJ1-5
D gene: NA
CDR3 DNA: TGTGCCAGCAGCTTACGGGGAAATCAGCCCCAGCATTTT
CDR3 protein: CASSLRGNQPQHF

V gene: TRBV4-1
clone size: many
J gene: TRBJ1-3
D gene: NA
CDR3 DNA: TGCGCCAGCAGCCTGGACCGCCGCTCTGGAAACACCATATATTTT
CDR3 protein: CASSLDRRSGNTIYF

V gene: TRBV20-1
clone size: many
J gene: TRBJ2-1
D gene: TRBD2
CDR3 DNA: TGCAGTGCTAGAATGGCTAGCGGGAGCACTGAGCAGTTCTTC
CDR3 protein: CSARMASGSTEQFF

V gene: TRBV7-9
clone size: many
J gene: TRBJ1-5
D gene: NA
CDR3 DNA: TGTGCCAGCAGCAGGACGGTCCATCAGCCCCAGCATTTT
CDR3 protein: CASSRTVHQPQHF

V gene: TRBV23-1
clone size: NA
J gene: TRBJ1-2
D gene: TRBD1
CDR3 DNA: TGCGCCAGCAGTCGGACAGGGGGCGCGAGCTATGGCTACACCTTC
CDR3 protein: CASSRTGGASYGYTF

V gene: TRBV14
clone size: many
J gene: TRBJ1-5
D gene: NA
CDR3 DNA: TGTGCCAGCAGCAATGACACGGGATATCAGCCCCAGCATTTT
CDR3 protein: CASSNDTGYQPQHF

V gene: TRBV20-1
clone size: many
J gene: TRBJ1-2
D gene: TRBD1
CDR3 DNA: TGCAGTGCTGACACCAGGACAGGGGAGGGTTATGGCTACACCTTC
CDR3 protein: CSADTRTGEGYGYTF

V gene: TRBV6-2/TRBV6-3
clone size: medium-sized
J gene: TRBJ2-6
D gene: NA
CDR3 DNA: TGTGCCAGCACCACCGGGACCGGAGTTTCTGGGGCCAACGTCCTGACTTTC
CDR3 protein: CASTTGTGVSGANVLTF